This TCR beta chain was recovered during a study of cytomegalovirus exposure and HLA in healthy donors (dated by TCRdb to 2016 to 2017). Notes on the research overall: The 500 to 800 repertoires of the first cohort and the 95 to 150 validation repertoires were produced on the same platform, according to a later analysis. The study was designed to test whether signatures of past pathogen exposure could be identified by cataloging public T cell receptors. Besides the first cohort of hundreds of subjects, a separate validation cohort made up of some 110 different subjects was used. To predict cytomegalovirus infection status, the study combined high-throughput TCR immunosequencing, statistical association of individual TCRs with disease status, and machine learning. The full study reports these points: In a later analysis, TCRs clustered in the first cohort were found to also tend to co-occur in the 120 validation repertoires, with over 90% of cluster scores above 0. In vitro tests confirmed that a few of the cytomegalovirus-associated TCR beta chains recognize cytomegalovirus antigens. It was suggested by the authors that the approach could potentially be generalized to other disease states and immunological phenotypes. In the study, 164 TCR beta chains were listed as associated with cytomegalovirus. Most TCR sequences were seen in very few donors, while some public TCRs were found in many individuals. The classifier was reported to diagnose cytomegalovirus status with high specificity and sensitivity in both the original and validation cohorts. A later analysis had no HLA typing for the validation cohort, so co-occurrence there was scored across all 110 or so repertoires.

A remark on this clone: The specificity of this receptor is unknown. Base qualities are not recorded, but no much larger clone differs from it by a single base.

The donors were included in the validation cohort of approximately 130 subjects, a group kept apart from the approximately 670-subject first cohort. The library was produced with the immunoSEQ multiplex PCR assay. The study's own analysis went as follows. A statistical classification framework was built for diagnosing cytomegalovirus status from the catalog of TCR beta chain sequences. TCRdb retrieved this table from immuneACCESS and kept in-frame rearrangements only. Not all clones are present; in checked studies, unresolved V genes account for under half, and no reason is known for the remainder. V, J and clone size are those of that table, while D and trimming were read from the DNA. The sample profile shows 100,000 to 150,000 clones; around 94% of them were found once. Roughly 1.2% of the sample is held by the ten biggest clonotypes. The V and J ends are trimmed by 2 bases and 8 bases, leaving 10 bases between them. CDR1 and CDR2, looked up from the germline V gene (reference sequence), are GTSNPN and SVGIG. The CDR3 measures 12 amino acids from cysteine to phenylalanine. Left in the record is the CDR3 DNA by itself, 36 bases read in frame from the first base.

The origin of this receptor is a woman aged 18-29 years in good health and CMV-seronegative. What was sequenced was PBMCs. The receptor chain draws on TRBV30 and TRBJ2-1; TRBD2 might be the D gene, on 6 matching bases. The CDR3 in this case is CAWSPPGDEQFF. The sequenced DNA: TGTGCCTGGAGTCCCCCGGGGGATGAGCAGTTCTTC.